This T cell receptor (beta chain) was found in a study of shared clonotypes between healthy human individuals. Findings of the study overall: Naive CD4 clonotypes overlapped across a handful of donors at 4.5% to 5.5%.

Terminally differentiated effector memory CD45RA+ cells were excluded from the naive CD8 cells, which were CD45RO-negative and positively selected for CCR7. Details on this clone: Antigen: not known.

TCRdb keeps only in-frame clones here, not all; method: immunoSEQ multiplex PCR. This sample has approximately 1.9 million clones, with 93% found just once. CDR3 length: 14 amino acids. The J segment lost 7 bases and the V segment lost 2 bases, leaving 7 bases of the junction unmatched. CDR1 is MNHNS and CDR2 is SASEGT in the germline V gene. This TCR was sampled from a man aged 18 to 29 in good health. Some clones in this sample may be carry-over from other donors' samples. The sequencing sample was made of naive CD8+ T cells from PBMCs. The chain joins TRBV6-1 to TRBJ2-7; the match to TRBD2 covers 8 bases. The CDR3 coding sequence is TGTGCCAGCAGTGAACTACACCGGGGGGGGGAGCAGTACTTC. It translates to CASSELHRGGEQYF.